This T cell receptor (beta chain) comes out of a study of T cells in Graves' hyperthyroidism and ophthalmopathy. This clonotype was recorded only once. The CDR3 does not close with the conserved phenylalanine or tryptophan, likely indicating a read error. The DNA is omitted, as the CDR3 cannot be located on it reliably, and the CDR3 follows TCRdb's listing. Patients showing uncontrolled infection, other autoimmune disease, pregnancy or lactation were ineligible. The diagnostic basis comprised clinical symptoms, serum thyroxine and TRAb, thyroid ultrasound and orbital computed tomography. Amplification of TCR beta CDR3 regions was performed using RNA transcripts as template. The TCR CDR3 first-round RT-PCR relied on the HTBI primer set. From the multiplex PCR reads, TCRdb called clonotypes with MiXCR, one entry per CDR3 protein. The table has 700,000 to 950,000 distinct CDR3 sequences, 35% seen once; the top ten hold more than 25%.

This sequence originates from a woman between 40 and 55 years old with Graves' hyperthyroidism. What was sequenced was blood.

CDR3 residues: CSASRLAA. V gene TRBV20-1 combines with J gene TRBJ1-2. Germline V gene lookup returns CDR1 DFQATT and CDR2 SNEGSKA (reference sequence). The CDR3 spans 8 residues, counting both ends.